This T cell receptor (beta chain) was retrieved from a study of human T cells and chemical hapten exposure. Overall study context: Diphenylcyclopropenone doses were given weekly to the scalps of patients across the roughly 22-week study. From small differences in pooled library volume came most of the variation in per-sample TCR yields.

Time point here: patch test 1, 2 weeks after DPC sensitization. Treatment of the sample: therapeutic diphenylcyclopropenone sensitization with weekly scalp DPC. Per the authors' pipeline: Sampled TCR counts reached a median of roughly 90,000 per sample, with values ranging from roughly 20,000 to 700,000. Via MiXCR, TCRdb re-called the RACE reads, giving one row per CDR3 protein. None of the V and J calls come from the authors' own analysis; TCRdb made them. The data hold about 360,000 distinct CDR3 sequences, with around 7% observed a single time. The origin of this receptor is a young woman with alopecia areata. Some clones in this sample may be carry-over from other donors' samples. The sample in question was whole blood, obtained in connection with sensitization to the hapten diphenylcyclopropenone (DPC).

CDR3 in amino acids: CASSFLGNSNQPQHF. CDR3 nucleotides: TGTGCCAGCAGTTTTCTGGGGAATAGCAATCAGCCCCAGCATTTT. The chain carries TRBV12-3 or TRBV12-4 and TRBJ1-5; D unclear. This CDR3 spans 15 amino acids. Trimming took off 3 bases at V and 0 bases at J, with 9 bases between the two ends.